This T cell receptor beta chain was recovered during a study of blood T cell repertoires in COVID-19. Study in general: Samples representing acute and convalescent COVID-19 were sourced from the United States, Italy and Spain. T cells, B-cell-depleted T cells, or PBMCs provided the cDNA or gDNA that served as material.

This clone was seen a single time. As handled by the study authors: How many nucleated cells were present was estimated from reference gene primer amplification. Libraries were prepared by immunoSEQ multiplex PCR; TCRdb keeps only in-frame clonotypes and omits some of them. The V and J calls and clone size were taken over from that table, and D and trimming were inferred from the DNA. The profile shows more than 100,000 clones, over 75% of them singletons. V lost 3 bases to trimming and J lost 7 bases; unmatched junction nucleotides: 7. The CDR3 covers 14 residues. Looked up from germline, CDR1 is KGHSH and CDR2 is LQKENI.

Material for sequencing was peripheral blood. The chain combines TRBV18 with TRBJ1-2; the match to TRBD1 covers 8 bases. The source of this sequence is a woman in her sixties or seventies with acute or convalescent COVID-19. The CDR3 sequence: CASSPRGQDGGYTF. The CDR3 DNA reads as TGTGCCAGCTCACCCAGGGGGCAGGACGGTGGCTACACCTTC.